The 27 T cell receptor beta chains reported below all come from one sample, sequenced in a study of shared clonotypes between healthy human individuals. Some clones are missing from TCRdb's copy, which holds only in-frame ones; the method was immunoSEQ multiplex PCR. The sample consists of about a million clones, 60% to 85% of them appearing once. Sequenced material: memory CD4+ T cells from PBMCs. Regarding subset: CD45RA-negative fraction. The receptors stem from a man between 18 and 29 years old in good health. Some clones in this sample may be carry-over from other donors' samples.

A note on this clone: It is likely a read error: a sequence one base away is far more abundant. V and J are TRBV4-1 and TRBJ1-3; D uncertain. The CDR3 length is 15 residues. Germline CDR1 reads MGHRA; CDR2 reads YSYEKL. With 3 bases removed from V and 2 bases from J, the gap between germline ends came to 11 bases. As DNA, the CDR3 is TGCGCCAGCAGCCACCAATCCCACGCTGGAAACACCATATATTTT. This sequence encodes CASSHQSHAGNTIYF.

The sample holds a few counts of this clone. Here the CDR3 reads CASTRDAWGDEKLFF. DNA of the CDR3: TGTGCCAGCACCAGGGACGCCTGGGGGGATGAAAAACTGTTTTTT. The chain is built from TRBV6-1 and TRBJ1-4; D might be TRBD1 (5 bases). The V and J ends lost 7 bases and 6 bases respectively, with 18 bases between them. There are 15 residues in the CDR3. CDR1 and CDR2 from the germline V gene are MNHNS and SASEGT.

The gene calls are TRBV7-9 and TRBJ2-5, with D perhaps matching TRBD2 (6 bases). Per the germline V gene, CDR1 is SEHNR and CDR2 is FQNEAQ (reference sequence). Trimming removed 4 bases at V and 3 bases at J, with 9 bases between. The CDR3 totals 13 residues. The CDR3 reads CASSCTSKETQYF. The CDR3 nucleotides are TGTGCCAGCAGCTGTACTAGCAAAGAGACCCAGTACTTC.

The CDR3, as DNA: TGCGCCAGCAGCCTAACAGTAGACAGGGGTGGCGGGGAGCTGTTTTTT. It codes for CASSLTVDRGGGELFF. This sequence joins TRBV4-1 and TRBJ2-2; 8 bases align to TRBD1. This CDR3 has 16 amino acids. Germline V gene lookup returns CDR1 MGHRA and CDR2 YSYEKL. Trimming cost V 4 bases and J 7 bases; bases outside gene matches: 11.

The V gene is TRBV10-3, the J gene TRBJ2-1; 8 bases are a match to TRBD2. This CDR3 contains 18 residues. Looked up from germline, CDR1 is ENHRY and CDR2 is SYGVKD. V lost 10 bases, J lost 5 bases, and 22 bases stayed unmatched. CDR3 coding DNA: TGTGCCACAGAGGGCGCTAGCGGGTCCCACCTTACAAACAATGAGCAGTTCTTC. As protein: CATEGASGSHLTNNEQFF.

The chain carries TRBV7-2 and TRBJ1-1; D unresolved. The V gene's germline CDR1 is SGHTA and CDR2 FQGNSA. The length of the CDR3 is 17 residues. Trimming stripped 2 bases from V and 0 bases from J, with 16 bases between. CDR3 protein: CASSLSSVRGMNTEAFF. CDR3 DNA: TGTGCCAGCAGCTTAAGTTCGGTCCGGGGTATGAACACTGAAGCTTTCTTT. The full variable domain, in which reference TRBV7-2 and TRBJ1-1 provide the parts outside the CDR3, is GAGVSQSPSNKVTEKGKDVELRCDPISGHTALYWYRQSLGQGLEFLIYFQGNSAPDKSGLPSDRFSAERTGGSVSTLTIQRTQQEDSAVYLCASSLSSVRGMNTEAFFGQGTRLTVV.

This clone has only a few counts. This same CDR3 is encoded by further DNA sequences in the sample. This rearrangement joins TRBV5-1 to TRBJ1-5; 7 positions match TRBD1. Germline V gene data show CDR1 as SGHRS and CDR2 as YFSETQ. The CDR3 spans 15 residues. J lost 0 bases, V lost 0 bases, and 0 bases had no gene match. The CDR3 sequence: CASSLDRGSNQPQHF. The CDR3 DNA reads as TGCGCCAGCAGCTTGGACAGGGGTAGCAATCAGCCCCAGCATTTT.

This clone was recorded once. The CDR3 loop is CASIHPARDTQYF. CDR3 in DNA: TGTGCCAGCATCCACCCCGCCCGGGATACGCAGTATTTT. V is TRBV28 and J is TRBJ2-3, with D hard to call. Trimming pared 7 bases from V and 6 bases from J, leaving 14 bases between. The germline CDR1 and CDR2 sequences are MDHEN and SYDVKM. The CDR3 extends over 13 amino acids. Together with reference TRBV28 and TRBJ2-3, the CDR3 gives the full variable domain: DVKVTQSSRYLVKRTGEKVFLECVQDMDHENMFWYRQDPGLGLRLIYFSYDVKMKEKGDIPEGYSVSREKKERFSLILESASTNQTSMYLCASIHPARDTQYFGPGTRLTVL.

This chain joins TRBV29-1 and TRBJ2-4, with 10 bases identical to TRBD1. Germline V gene sequence: CDR1 SQVTM, CDR2 ANQGSEA. Trimming at V came to 4 bases and at J to 4 bases, leaving 16 bases not matched to a gene. This CDR3 contains 18 residues. The CDR3 protein is CSVGPLGIGTGEKNIQYF. The CDR3 bases are TGCAGCGTTGGGCCCCTGGGTATCGGGACAGGGGAGAAAAACATTCAGTACTTC.

This rearrangement joins TRBV28 to TRBJ2-3; TRBD2 is a possible D gene (6 bases). The V end was cut by 1 base, the J end by 4 bases, with 12 bases between. CDR1 is MDHEN and CDR2 is SYDVKM in the germline V gene. The CDR3 has 15 residues. For the CDR3, the DNA is TGTGCCAGCAGTTTATTGCGGGGAGCCGCAGATACGCAGTATTTT. This codes for CASSLLRGAADTQYF. The full variable domain, in which reference TRBV28 and TRBJ2-3 provide the parts outside the CDR3, is DVKVTQSSRYLVKRTGEKVFLECVQDMDHENMFWYRQDPGLGLRLIYFSYDVKMKEKGDIPEGYSVSREKKERFSLILESASTNQTSMYLCASSLLRGAADTQYFGPGTRLTVL.

Comments on this clone: Other DNA sequences of this sample code for an identical CDR3. The rearrangement links TRBV7-6 to TRBJ2-3, with TRBD1 as a possible D gene (5 bases). The CDR3 totals 13 residues. The V gene's germline CDR1 is SGHVS and CDR2 FNYEAQ. Deletions cut 5 bases from V and 6 bases from J, with 12 bases between. Here the CDR3 DNA reads TGTGCCAGCAGCCAGGGCCCCACCGATACGCAGTATTTT. As protein: CASSQGPTDTQYF. Full variable domain (rest looked up from reference TRBV7-6 and TRBJ2-3): GAGVSQSPRYKVTKRGQDVALRCDPISGHVSLYWYRQALGQGPEFLTYFNYEAQQDKSGLPNDRFSAERPEGSISTLTIQRTEQRDSAMYRCASSQGPTDTQYFGPGTRLTVL.

This sequence joins TRBV2 and TRBJ1-5; the match to TRBD1 covers 8 bases. V lost 4 bases and J lost 5; bases outside the gene matches: 4. The CDR3 length is 14 residues. The V gene's germline CDR1 is SNHLY and CDR2 FYNNEI. CDR3 sequence (DNA): TGTGCCAGCAGTGGGGACAGGAGGTATCAGCCCCAGCATTTT. Translating gives CASSGDRRYQPQHF. Full variable domain (remainder filled in from reference TRBV2 and TRBJ1-5): EPEVTQTPSHQVTQMGQEVILRCVPISNHLYFYWYRQILGQKVEFLVSFYNNEISEKSEIFDDQFSVERPDGSNFTLKIRSTKLEDSAMYFCASSGDRRYQPQHFGDGTRLSIL.

V gene TRBV7-9 combines with J gene TRBJ2-7; D unclear. The V gene's germline CDR1 is SEHNR and CDR2 FQNEAQ (reference sequence). The V end was cut by 3 bases, the J end by 6 bases, with 12 bases between. This CDR3 contains 13 residues. The CDR3 DNA reads TGTGCCAGCAGCTTGATTGGGCCGGGCGAGCAGTACTTC. It codes for CASSLIGPGEQYF.

This chain links TRBV28 with TRBJ2-7, with 7 bases fitting TRBD2. The germline V gene has CDR1 MDHEN and CDR2 SYDVKM. J gave up 2 bases and V 5 bases, and 6 bases lay outside the gene matches. This CDR3 has 14 residues. The CDR3 DNA reads as TGTGCCAGCAGTAACTCCGGGACTACCTACGAGCAGTACTTC. Protein product: CASSNSGTTYEQYF.

This clone was picked up a small number of times. The rearrangement uses TRBV6-1 and TRBJ1-1; D gene unclear. The CDR3 has 11 amino acids. Trimming took off 6 bases at V and 11 bases at J, with 13 bases between the two ends. The germline V gene has CDR1 MNHNS and CDR2 SASEGT. The CDR3 coding sequence is TGTGCCAGCAGCCAAGGGTTACGGGCTTTCTTT. Translating it yields CASSQGLRAFF.

The V gene is TRBV9, the J gene TRBJ2-1, with D perhaps matching TRBD1 (5 bases). The CDR3 has 13 amino acids. Germline values: CDR1 SGDLS, CDR2 YYNGEE. V lost 3 bases to trimming and J lost 4 bases, with 8 bases between them. Here the CDR3 reads CASSDRQYNEQFF. The CDR3, as DNA: TGTGCCAGCAGCGACCGACAGTACAATGAGCAGTTCTTC.

This clone showed up just a few times. V is TRBV5-1 and J is TRBJ1-4, with D unresolved. V was pared by 0 bases and J by 5 bases, with 17 bases between. Germline V gene sequence: CDR1 SGHRS, CDR2 YFSETQ. The length of the CDR3 is 17 residues. The CDR3 here is CASSLGFAREGNEKLFF. DNA for the CDR3: TGCGCCAGCAGCTTGGGATTTGCGCGGGAGGGCAATGAAAAACTGTTTTTT.

The rearrangement joins TRBV18 to TRBJ1-4; no reliable D call. CDR3 length: 16 residues. Trimming removed 4 bases at V and 8 bases at J, with 20 bases between. CDR1 and CDR2 (germline): KGHSH, LQKENI. CDR3 loop: CASSLMDGPRREKLFF. The CDR3 bases are TGTGCCAGCTCACTCATGGACGGGCCCAGAAGGGAAAAACTGTTTTTT.

V usage is TRBV6-5 and J usage is TRBJ2-7; D is unresolved. The V gene's germline CDR1 is MNHEY and CDR2 SVGAGI. This CDR3 is built from 12 residues. Trimming took 7 bases from V and 4 from J, leaving 11 bases between them. Written as DNA, the CDR3 is TGTGCCAGCAATAAGGGTGGGTACGAGCAGTACTTC. It is translated as CASNKGGYEQYF.

Of note for this clone: Other nucleotide sequences from this sample produce the same CDR3. The chain carries TRBV7-9 and TRBJ1-1; 7 nucleotides agree with TRBD1. Germline V CDR1 and CDR2: SEHNR, FQNEAQ (reference sequence). The CDR3 loop spans 15 amino acids. Unmatched junction bases numbered 3, after V lost 1 base and J lost 1 base. The CDR3 nucleotides are TGTGCCAGCAGCTTAGGGGACAGAAGGAACACTGAAGCTTTCTTT. This translates into CASSLGDRRNTEAFF.

This clone has a handful of counts. The chain recombines TRBV27 with TRBJ1-1; D call uncertain. With 5 bases removed from V and 8 bases from J, the gap between germline ends came to 15 bases. The CDR3 totals 13 residues. The germline CDR1 and CDR2 sequences are MNHEY and SMNVEV (reference sequence). The DNA for the CDR3 is TGTGCCAGCAGTACCCGGACGGGATCGGAAGCTTTCTTT. This translates into CASSTRTGSEAFF.

As regards this clone: The same CDR3 can be traced to other DNA sequences in this sample. The chain recombines TRBV9 with TRBJ2-5; no definite D call. Germline assignment: CDR1 SGDLS and CDR2 YYNGEE. The germline V and J ends were trimmed by 2 bases and 0 bases, with 8 bases remaining between them. The CDR3 spans 14 residues. CDR3 DNA sequence: TGTGCCAGCAGCGTTGTGGGCAACCAAGAGACCCAGTACTTC. The encoded protein is CASSVVGNQETQYF.

This chain joins TRBV5-1 and TRBJ2-5, with 7 bases matching TRBD2. The CDR3 has 15 residues. Trimming at V came to 1 base and at J to 4 bases, leaving 7 bases not matched to a gene. Germline V gene lookup returns CDR1 SGHRS and CDR2 YFSETQ. The CDR3 nucleotides read TGCGCCAGCAGCTTGAGAGCGGGATTGGGAGAGACCCAGTACTTC. Translated: CASSLRAGLGETQYF.

CDR3 nucleotide sequence: TGCGCCAGCAGCCAAGATGTTGACAGGGTCGGTCAGCCCCAGCATTTT. Translating it yields CASSQDVDRVGQPQHF. This chain joins TRBV4-3 and TRBJ1-5; 7 positions match TRBD1. There are 16 residues in the CDR3. In germline, CDR1 is LGHNA, CDR2 YSLEER. Germline trimming cut 0 bases from V and 6 bases from J; bases unmatched to any gene: 8.

V is TRBV19 and J is TRBJ1-4; D gene unclear. V lost 2 bases, J lost 6 bases, and 7 bases lay in between. CDR1 and CDR2 from the germline V gene are LNHDA and SQIVND (reference sequence). The CDR3 consists of 13 residues. The CDR3 is CASSIQDHEKLFF. Written as DNA, the CDR3 is TGTGCCAGTAGTATACAGGACCATGAAAAACTGTTTTTT.

The rearrangement links TRBV9 to TRBJ2-5; 9 nucleotides line up with TRBD2. Trimming took 0 bases from V and 4 from J; bases not matched to a gene: 16. The CDR3 contains 19 residues. CDR1 SGDLS and CDR2 YYNGEE come from the germline V gene. The CDR3 sequence: CASSVGDGSVAGERETQYF. The CDR3 coding sequence is TGTGCCAGCAGCGTAGGCGACGGGAGTGTAGCGGGAGAAAGAGAGACCCAGTACTTC.

This clone was picked up one time. The chain combines TRBV30 with TRBJ1-2; a weak D match, TRBD1 (5 bases). The CDR3 is made up of 11 amino acids. The V gene lost 4 bases and the J gene lost 7 bases, with 10 bases spanning the gap. CDR1 and CDR2 from the germline V gene are GTSNPN and SVGIG (reference sequence). In DNA, the CDR3 is TGTGCCTGGACCCCAGGGACTGGCTACACCTTC. As protein: CAWTPGTGYTF.